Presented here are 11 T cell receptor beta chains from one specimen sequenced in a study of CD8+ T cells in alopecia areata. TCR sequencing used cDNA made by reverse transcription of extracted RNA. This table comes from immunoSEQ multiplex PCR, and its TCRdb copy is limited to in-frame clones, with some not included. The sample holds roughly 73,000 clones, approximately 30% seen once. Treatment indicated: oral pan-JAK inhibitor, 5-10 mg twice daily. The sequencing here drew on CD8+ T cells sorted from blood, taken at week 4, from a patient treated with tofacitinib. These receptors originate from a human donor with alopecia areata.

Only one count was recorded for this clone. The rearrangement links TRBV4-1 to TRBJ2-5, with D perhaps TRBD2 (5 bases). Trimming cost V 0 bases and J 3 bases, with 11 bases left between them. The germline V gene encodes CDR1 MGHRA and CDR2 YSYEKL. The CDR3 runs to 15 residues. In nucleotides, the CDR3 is TGCGCCAGCAGCCAAGATGAGGACTCAAAAGAGACCCAGTACTTC. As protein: CASSQDEDSKETQYF.

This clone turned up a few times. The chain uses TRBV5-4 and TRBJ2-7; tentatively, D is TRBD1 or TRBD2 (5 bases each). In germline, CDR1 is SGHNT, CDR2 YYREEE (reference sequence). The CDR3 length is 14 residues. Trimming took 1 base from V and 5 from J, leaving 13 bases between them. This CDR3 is CASSLQGRGHEQYF. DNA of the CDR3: TGTGCCAGCAGCTTGCAGGGACGGGGCCACGAGCAGTACTTC. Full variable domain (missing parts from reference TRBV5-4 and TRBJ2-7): ETGVTQSPTHLIKTRGQQVTLRCSSQSGHNTVSWYQQALGQGPQFIFQYYREEENGRGNFPPRFSGLQFPNYSSELNVNALELDDSALYLCASSLQGRGHEQYFGPGTRLTVT.

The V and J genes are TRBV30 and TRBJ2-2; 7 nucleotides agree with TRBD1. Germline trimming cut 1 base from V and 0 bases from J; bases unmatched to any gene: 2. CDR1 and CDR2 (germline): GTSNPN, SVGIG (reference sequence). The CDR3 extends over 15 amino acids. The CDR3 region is CAWSGGGSNTGELFF. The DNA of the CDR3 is TGTGCCTGGAGTGGAGGGGGCTCGAACACCGGGGAGCTGTTTTTT.

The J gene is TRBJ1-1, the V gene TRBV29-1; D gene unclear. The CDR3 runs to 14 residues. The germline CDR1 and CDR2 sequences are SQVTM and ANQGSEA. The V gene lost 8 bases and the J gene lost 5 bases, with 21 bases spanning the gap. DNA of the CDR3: TGCAGCCCGCATATTTTCGGAATGGGAACTGAAGCTTTCTTT. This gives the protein CSPHIFGMGTEAFF.

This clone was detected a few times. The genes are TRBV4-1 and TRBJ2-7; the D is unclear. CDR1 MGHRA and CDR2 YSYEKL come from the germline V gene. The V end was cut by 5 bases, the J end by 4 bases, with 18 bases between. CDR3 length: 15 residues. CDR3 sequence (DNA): TGCGCCAGCAGCTCCCGGACGCCTTCCCTTTACGAGCAGTACTTC. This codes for CASSSRTPSLYEQYF.

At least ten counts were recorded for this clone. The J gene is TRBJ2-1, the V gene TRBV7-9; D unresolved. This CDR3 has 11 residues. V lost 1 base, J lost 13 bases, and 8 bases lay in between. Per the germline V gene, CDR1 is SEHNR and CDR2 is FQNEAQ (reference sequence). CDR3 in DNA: TGTGCCAGCAGCTTAGAAGGCGGTCAGTTCTTC. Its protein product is CASSLEGGQFF. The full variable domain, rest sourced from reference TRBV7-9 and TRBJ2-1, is DTGVSQNPRHKITKRGQNVTFRCDPISEHNRLYWYRQTLGQGPEFLTYFQNEAQLEKSRLLSDRFSAERPKGSFSTLEIQRTEQGDSAMYLCASSLEGGQFFGPGTRLTVL.

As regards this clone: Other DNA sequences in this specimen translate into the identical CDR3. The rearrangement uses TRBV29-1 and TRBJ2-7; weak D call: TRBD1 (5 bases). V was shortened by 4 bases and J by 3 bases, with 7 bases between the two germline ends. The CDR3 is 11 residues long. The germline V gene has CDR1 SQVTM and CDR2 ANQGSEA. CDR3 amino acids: CSVGDSYEQYF. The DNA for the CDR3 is TGCAGCGTTGGAGACAGCTACGAGCAGTACTTC.

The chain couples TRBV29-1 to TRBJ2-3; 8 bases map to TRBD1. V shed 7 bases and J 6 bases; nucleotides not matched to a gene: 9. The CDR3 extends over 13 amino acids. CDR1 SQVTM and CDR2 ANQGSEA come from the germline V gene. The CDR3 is CSGRTGIFDTQYF. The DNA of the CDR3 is TGCAGCGGAAGGACAGGGATTTTTGATACGCAGTATTTT.

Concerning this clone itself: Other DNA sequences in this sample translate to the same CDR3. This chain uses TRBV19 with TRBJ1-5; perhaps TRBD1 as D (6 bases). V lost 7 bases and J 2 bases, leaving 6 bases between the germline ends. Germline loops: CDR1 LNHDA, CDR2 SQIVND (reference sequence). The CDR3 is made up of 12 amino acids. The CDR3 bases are TGTGCCAGTAAGGGGGGCAATCAGCCCCAGCATTTT. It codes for CASKGGNQPQHF.

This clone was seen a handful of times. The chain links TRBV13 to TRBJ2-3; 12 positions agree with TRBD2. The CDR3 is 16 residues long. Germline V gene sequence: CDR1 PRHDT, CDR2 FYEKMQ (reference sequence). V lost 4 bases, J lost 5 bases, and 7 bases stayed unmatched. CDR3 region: CASSSRLAGAEDTQYF. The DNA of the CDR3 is TGTGCCAGCAGCTCCCGACTAGCGGGAGCAGAAGATACGCAGTATTTT.

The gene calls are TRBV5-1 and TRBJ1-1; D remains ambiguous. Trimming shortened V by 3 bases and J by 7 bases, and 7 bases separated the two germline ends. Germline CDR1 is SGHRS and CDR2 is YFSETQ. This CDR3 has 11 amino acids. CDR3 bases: TGCGCCAGCAGCTCCGGTGATGAAGCTTTCTTT. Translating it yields CASSSGDEAFF.